The 6 T cell receptor beta chains reported below all come from one sample, sequenced in a study of early T cells in non-severe SARS-CoV-2 infection. MiXCR, run by TCRdb on the 5' RACE reads, gives a single entry per CDR3 protein. In the table there are 98,000 or so distinct CDR3 sequences, approximately 12% of which are singletons. Sequencing was performed on whole blood, taken at baseline. The source is an adult who was a healthcare worker with PCR-confirmed SARS-CoV-2 infection or an uninfected control (not recorded which).

The V call is TRBV20-1, the J call TRBJ2-1; TRBD1 matches 9 bases. Germline V gene lookup returns CDR1 DFQATT and CDR2 SNEGSKA (reference sequence). The CDR3 is made up of 16 amino acids. J gave up 0 bases and V 4 bases, and 7 bases lay outside the gene matches. The CDR3 region has the DNA TGCAGTGCTAAGTCCATGGGACAGGGCTCCTACAATGAGCAGTTCTTC. This codes for CSAKSMGQGSYNEQFF.

This clonotype showed up just a few times. The rearrangement joins TRBV6-5 to TRBJ2-2; 12 bases agree with TRBD2. This CDR3 spans 16 amino acids. The V and J ends lost 6 bases and 6 bases, in that order; junction bases with no gene match: 8. Germline-derived CDR1 and CDR2 are MNHEY and SVGAGI. The chain's CDR3 is CASRPTSGSFPGELFF. CDR3 DNA sequence: TGTGCCAGCAGGCCGACTAGCGGGAGCTTTCCCGGGGAGCTGTTTTTT.

The chain links TRBV6-2 or TRBV6-3 to TRBJ2-2; no firm D call. The germline gives CDR1 MNHEY, CDR2 SVGEGT. The V and J ends lost 2 bases and 4 bases respectively, with 17 bases between them. The CDR3 is 17 residues long. The CDR3 DNA sequence: TGTGCCAGCAGTTACGCGGAGATGCCCCGTGGCACCGGGGAGCTGTTTTTT. Translation: CASSYAEMPRGTGELFF.

There are many counts of this clonotype. The genes are TRBV5-4 and TRBJ2-1, with a tentative D call TRBD1 (6 bases). Germline CDR1 SGHNT, CDR2 YYREEE (reference sequence). There are 14 residues in the CDR3. Trimming pared 4 bases from V and 3 bases from J, leaving 11 bases between. In nucleotides, the CDR3 is TGTGCCAGCAGCCAGGACAGAAACTACAATGAGCAGTTCTTC. It codes for CASSQDRNYNEQFF.

There are a few counts of this clonotype. The chain has TRBV4-1 and TRBJ1-2; D is ambiguous. Germline V lookup: CDR1 MGHRA, CDR2 YSYEKL. CDR3 length: 16 amino acids. V was cut by 0 bases and J by 1 base, with 12 bases left in between. In DNA form, the CDR3 reads TGCGCCAGCAGCCAAGATCCCCAACGGGTTAACTATGGCTACACCTTC. This sequence encodes CASSQDPQRVNYGYTF.

This clonotype was seen a few times. This chain joins TRBV20-1 and TRBJ2-3, with 15 positions matching TRBD2. Germline assignment: CDR1 DFQATT and CDR2 SNEGSKA (reference sequence). Trimming removed 1 base from V and 1 base from J; junction bases left unmatched: 6. The CDR3 consists of 18 residues. The CDR3 here is CSARVWTSGRAGTDTQYF. The DNA for the CDR3 is TGCAGTGCTAGAGTCTGGACTAGCGGGAGGGCCGGCACAGATACGCAGTATTTT.